This T cell receptor beta chain is drawn from a study of T cells in Graves' hyperthyroidism and ophthalmopathy. Study-level background: Staff took peripheral blood when the initial diagnosis was made, before any treatment began.

Graves' hyperthyroidism without ophthalmopathy progression within 18 months was termed stable. These patients, aged 18 to 65, had recently diagnosed hyperthyroidism lasting under 2 months. The study based diagnoses on clinical symptoms, serum thyroxine and TRAb, thyroid ultrasound and orbital computed tomography. The germline CDR1 and CDR2 sequences are LGHDT and YNNKEL (reference sequence). The V and J ends lost 1 base and 5 bases, in that order; junction bases with no gene match: 6. This CDR3 has 15 residues. RNA transcripts were the template for amplifying TCR beta CDR3 regions. The HTBI primer set drove a first-round RT-PCR of the TCR CDR3. TCRdb called the multiplex PCR reads again in MiXCR, with one record for every CDR3 protein. Altogether more than 650,000 distinct CDR3 sequences are present, approximately 15% being singletons, with the ten largest covering roughly 10%. This clonotype showed up many times.

The V gene is TRBV3-1, the J gene TRBJ2-7, with 9 bases aligning to TRBD2. The specimen was blood. The clonotype comes from a young woman with Graves' hyperthyroidism. Here the CDR3 reads CASSQAVAGADEQYF. CDR3 DNA: TGTGCCAGCAGCCAAGCGGTAGCGGGAGCCGACGAGCAGTACTTC.